A selection of T cell receptor beta chains follows, all from one sample in a study of OX40 agonist ivuxolimab in advanced cancers. The repertoire was sequenced with immunoSEQ multiplex PCR; TCRdb's copy has only in-frame clones and lacks some. The sample gives approximately 52,000 clones, roughly 85% of which show up once; 7.5% to 10% is in the top ten. Material: CD4+ or CD8+ T cells sorted from blood, obtained in a trial of the OX40 agonist ivuxolimab. These receptors were collected from an adult with an advanced solid tumor such as melanoma, head and neck, liver or kidney cancer. The CDR3 runs from the conserved cysteine through the conserved F or W. The D gene is left open where the match is weak. Where a row states a size, it is once, few, many or the class of an expanded clone; other rows omit it.

CDR3aa	CDR3nt	len	abundance	j_gene	d_gene	v_gene
CASRDGGLNTEAFF	TGTGCCAGCAGGGATGGGGGTTTGAACACTGAAGCTTTCTTT	14	medium-sized	TRBJ1-1	-	TRBV28
CASRPGTGAYEQYF	TGTGCCAGTAGGCCTGGGACGGGCGCCTACGAGCAGTACTTC	14	-	TRBJ2-7	-	TRBV19
CASRLQNSGNTIYF	TGTGCCAGCAGGCTTCAGAACTCTGGAAACACCATATATTTT	14	few	TRBJ1-3	-	TRBV28
CASSSGQRIEEAFF	TGTGCCAGCAGCTCGGGACAGAGGATCGAGGAAGCTTTCTTT	14	-	TRBJ1-1	TRBD1	TRBV7-3
CASSQAFVAGGAGGTDTQYF	TGCGCCAGCAGCCAAGCCTTCGTAGCGGGAGGGGCCGGGGGGACAGATACGCAGTATTTT	20	-	TRBJ2-3	TRBD2	TRBV4-1
CASSPGTDFYNEQFF	TGTGCCAGCAGCCCAGGGACAGACTTTTACAATGAGCAGTTCTTC	15	-	TRBJ2-1	TRBD1	TRBV11-3
CASSAPVNTDTQYF	TGTGCCAGTAGTGCCCCAGTGAACACAGATACGCAGTATTTT	14	-	TRBJ2-3	-	TRBV19
CASSTPTGDRYF	TGTGCCAGCAGCACACCGACAGGGGATCGATACTTC	12	-	TRBJ2-7	TRBD1	TRBV5-4
CASKSHRGSGNTIYF	TGTGCCAGTAAATCCCACAGGGGAAGCGGAAACACCATATATTTT	15	few	TRBJ1-3	TRBD1	TRBV19
CSVGGQAYEQYF	TGCAGCGTTGGGGGACAGGCCTACGAGCAGTACTTC	12	-	TRBJ2-7	TRBD1	TRBV29-1
CSVEASVGTEAFF	TGCAGCGTTGAAGCCTCAGTGGGGACTGAAGCTTTCTTT	13	-	TRBJ1-1	-	TRBV29-1
CASSTSGSSDIGYTF	TGTGCCAGCAGCACTTCCGGGTCTTCGGACATCGGCTACACCTTC	15	few	TRBJ1-2	-	TRBV28
CASSLAGGYNNEQFF	TGTGCCAGCTCGTTAGCGGGAGGGTACAACAATGAGCAGTTCTTC	15	-	TRBJ2-1	TRBD2	TRBV18
CASGDVGMLRNIQYF	TGTGCCAGCGGGGACGTAGGAATGCTAAGAAACATTCAGTACTTC	15	-	TRBJ2-4	-	TRBV27
CASSSGQQAYEQYF	TGCGCCAGCAGCTCTGGGCAGCAAGCCTACGAGCAGTACTTC	14	-	TRBJ2-7	-	TRBV5-1
CATSVGLGKLFF	TGTGCCACCAGCGTAGGCCTTGGGAAACTGTTTTTT	12	-	TRBJ1-4	-	TRBV15
CASRGGQGTIYEQYF	TGTGCCAGCAGGGGGGGACAGGGGACTATCTACGAGCAGTACTTC	15	-	TRBJ2-7	TRBD1	TRBV6-1
CASSVADTDTQYF	TGTGCCAGCAGCGTAGCTGACACAGATACGCAGTATTTT	13	-	TRBJ2-3	-	TRBV9
CASSTSGSTPGELFF	TGTGCCAGCTCTACTAGCGGGAGTACCCCCGGGGAGCTGTTTTTT	15	-	TRBJ2-2	TRBD2	TRBV27
CASSLGSNEQFF	TGCGCCAGCAGCTTGGGGAGCAATGAGCAGTTCTTC	12	-	TRBJ2-1	-	TRBV5-1
CASSRDRVTEAFF	TGTGCCAGCAGCCGAGACAGGGTCACTGAAGCTTTCTTT	13	-	TRBJ1-1	TRBD1	TRBV14
CASREQGSTDTQYF	TGTGCCAGCAGGGAACAGGGTAGCACAGATACGCAGTATTTT	14	-	TRBJ2-3	-	TRBV28
CASSPVAGGTQYF	TGTGCCAGCAGTCCCGTAGCGGGAGGTACGCAGTATTTT	13	-	TRBJ2-3	TRBD2	TRBV6-4
CASSFAGEGTEAFF	TGTGCCAGCAGCTTCGCAGGGGAGGGCACTGAAGCTTTCTTT	14	-	TRBJ1-1	-	TRBV7-3
CASSFTGPTEAFF	TGTGCCAGTAGTTTCACAGGGCCCACTGAAGCTTTCTTT	13	-	TRBJ1-1	-	TRBV19
CASKLDSGGYEQYF	TGCGCCAGCAAGCTGGACTCCGGGGGATACGAGCAGTACTTC	14	once	TRBJ2-7	-	TRBV5-1
CASSAGQSSNQPQHF	TGTGCCAGCAGTGCCGGACAGAGTAGCAATCAGCCCCAGCATTTT	15	-	TRBJ1-5	-	TRBV2
CAWRGTGGLRYGYTF	TGTGCCTGGAGAGGGACAGGGGGCCTTAGGTATGGCTACACCTTC	15	-	TRBJ1-2	TRBD1	TRBV30
CASRRASGGGRDTQYF	TGTGCCAGCAGGAGGGCTAGCGGGGGTGGCCGAGATACGCAGTATTTT	16	-	TRBJ2-3	TRBD2	TRBV27
CASSWDRETQYF	TGTGCCAGCAGCTGGGACCGAGAGACCCAGTACTTC	12	-	TRBJ2-5	-	TRBV5-6
CASSPPREGTRPINEQFF	TGTGCCAGCAGTCCACCCCGCGAGGGCACAAGACCCATCAATGAGCAGTTCTTC	18	-	TRBJ2-1	-	TRBV2
CASSLRAVGANEKLFF	TGCGCCAGCAGCTTGCGAGCGGTCGGAGCTAATGAAAAACTGTTTTTT	16	-	TRBJ1-4	-	TRBV5-1
CASSYSYRGPQYGYTF	TGTGCCAGCAGTTACTCGTACAGGGGGCCGCAGTATGGCTACACCTTC	16	once	TRBJ1-2	TRBD1	TRBV6-5
CASQWGGWGNQPQHF	TGTGCCTCCCAATGGGGGGGTTGGGGCAATCAGCCCCAGCATTTT	15	-	TRBJ1-5	-	TRBV19
CAWSRRGIGGEQYF	TGTGCCTGGAGTCGGAGGGGGATTGGGGGCGAGCAGTACTTC	14	once	TRBJ2-7	-	TRBV30
CASSYSSPGGEKLFF	TGTGCCAGCAGTTACTCATCTCCCGGCGGTGAAAAACTGTTTTTT	15	-	TRBJ1-4	-	TRBV6-5
CASSQWGSSGNTIYF	TGTGCCAGCAGCCAATGGGGCAGCTCTGGAAACACCATATATTTT	15	-	TRBJ1-3	-	TRBV16
CASSSTTGSSYEQYF	TGTGCCAGCTCTTCAACTACAGGGAGCTCCTACGAGCAGTACTTC	15	-	TRBJ2-7	-	TRBV18
CASSVAGNAAREQFF	TGTGCCAGCAGCGTAGCCGGGAACGCTGCACGTGAGCAGTTCTTC	15	-	TRBJ2-1	-	TRBV9
CASTETGGEEKLFF	TGTGCCAGCACCGAAACAGGGGGCGAGGAAAAACTGTTTTTT	14	-	TRBJ1-4	TRBD1	TRBV6-5
CASSHKASSYEQYF	TGTGCCAGCAGCCACAAGGCCAGCTCCTACGAGCAGTACTTC	14	-	TRBJ2-7	-	TRBV14
CASSITANHEQYF	TGTGCCAGCTCAATCACAGCCAACCACGAGCAGTACTTC	13	-	TRBJ2-7	-	TRBV18
CASSSGGRYNEQFF	TGTGCCAGCAGCAGTGGCGGGAGGTACAATGAGCAGTTCTTC	14	-	TRBJ2-1	TRBD2	TRBV11-2
CASSLGQNNQPQHF	TGTGCCAGCAGCTTAGGACAGAACAATCAGCCCCAGCATTTT	14	-	TRBJ1-5	-	TRBV7-9
CASSLEQSTDTQYF	TGTGCCAGCAGCTTGGAACAGAGCACAGATACGCAGTATTTT	14	-	TRBJ2-3	-	TRBV5-4
CASSLDSNSYEQYF	TGCGCCAGCAGCCTAGACTCGAACTCCTACGAGCAGTACTTC	14	-	TRBJ2-7	-	TRBV5-1
CASSLTGDTYEQYF	TGCGCCAGCAGCTTAACAGGGGATACCTACGAGCAGTACTTC	14	once	TRBJ2-7	TRBD1	TRBV5-1
CASSQDPYDGYTF	TGCGCCAGCAGCCAAGACCCCTACGATGGCTACACCTTC	13	-	TRBJ1-2	-	TRBV4-1